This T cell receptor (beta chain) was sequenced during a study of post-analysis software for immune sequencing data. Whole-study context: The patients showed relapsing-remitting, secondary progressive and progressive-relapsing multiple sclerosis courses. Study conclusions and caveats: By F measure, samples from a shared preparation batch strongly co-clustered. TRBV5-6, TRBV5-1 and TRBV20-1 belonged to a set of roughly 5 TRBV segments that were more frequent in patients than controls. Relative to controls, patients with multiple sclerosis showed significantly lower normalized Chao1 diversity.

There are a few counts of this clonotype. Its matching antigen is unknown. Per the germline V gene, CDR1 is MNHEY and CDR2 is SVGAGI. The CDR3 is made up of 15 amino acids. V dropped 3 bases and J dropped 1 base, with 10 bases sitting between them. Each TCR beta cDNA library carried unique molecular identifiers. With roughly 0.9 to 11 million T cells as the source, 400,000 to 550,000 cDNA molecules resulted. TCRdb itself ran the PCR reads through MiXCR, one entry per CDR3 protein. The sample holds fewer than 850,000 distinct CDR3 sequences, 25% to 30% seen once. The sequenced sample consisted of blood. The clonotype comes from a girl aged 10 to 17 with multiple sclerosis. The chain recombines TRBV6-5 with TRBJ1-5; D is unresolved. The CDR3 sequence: CASSYRRLSNQPQHF. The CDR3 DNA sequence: TGTGCCAGCAGTTATAGGAGATTGAGCAATCAGCCCCAGCATTTT.